The T cell receptor beta chain described here comes from a study of blood T cell repertoires in COVID-19. Measured with immunoSEQ multiplex PCR; TCRdb has only the in-frame clones, and not every one. Among a few hundred thousand clones listed, around 83% were seen once. CDR1 SEHNR and CDR2 FQNEAQ come from the germline V gene (reference sequence). This CDR3 contains 14 residues. Unmatched junction bases numbered 9, after V lost 4 bases and J lost 8 bases. This clone has a handful of counts. Sequenced material: PBMCs or T cells enriched from blood (not recorded which). This chain links TRBV7-9 with TRBJ1-1; 8 bases fit TRBD1. This TCR derives from a woman aged 45-59 years who had recovered from COVID-19. The CDR3: CASSSIHRTGEAFF. The CDR3 DNA is TGTGCCAGCAGCTCCATTCATCGGACAGGGGAAGCTTTCTTT.